Following are 25 T cell receptor beta chains from one sample sequenced in a study of shared clonotypes between healthy human individuals. Measured with immunoSEQ multiplex PCR; TCRdb has only the in-frame clones, and not every one. The top ten clones hold roughly 1.2% of a sample with about 1.4 million clones, around 97% of them seen once. Sequencing input: naive CD4+ T cells sorted from blood. Noted subset: CD45RA+ positively selected. Receptor source: a young man in good health.

This chain links TRBV7-6 with TRBJ2-7; 16 bases line up with TRBD2. Trimming cost V 2 bases and J 5 bases; bases outside gene matches: 12. Germline V gene lookup returns CDR1 SGHVS and CDR2 FNYEAQ. The CDR3 is 19 amino acids. The CDR3 nucleotides are TGTGCCAGCAGCTTAAACTTAATGGGACTAGCGGGGGGGCTTCACGAGCAGTACTTC. It translates to CASSLNLMGLAGGLHEQYF.

The gene calls are TRBV6-6 and TRBJ2-3; 7 nucleotides agree with TRBD2. The V segment lost 2 bases and the J segment 1 base; nucleotides outside the gene matches: 3. The CDR3 runs to 15 residues. Germline V gives CDR1 MNHNY, CDR2 SVGAGI (reference sequence). Here the CDR3 DNA reads TGTGCCAGCAGTTACGGACTAGGAGGCACAGATACGCAGTATTTT. Amino acid sequence: CASSYGLGGTDTQYF.

This clone was found once. The genes are TRBV5-1 and TRBJ1-1; perhaps TRBD1 as D (6 bases). The germline V and J ends were trimmed by 4 bases and 1 base, with 14 bases remaining between them. The CDR3 loop spans 15 amino acids. Germline assignment: CDR1 SGHRS and CDR2 YFSETQ. The CDR3 sequence: CASSPGAGANTEAFF. The CDR3 DNA reads TGCGCCAGCAGCCCTGGGGCAGGGGCGAACACTGAAGCTTTCTTT.

About this clone itself: The same CDR3 also results from other DNA sequences found in this sample. The genes are TRBV4-1 and TRBJ2-5; D uncertain. Deletions cut 1 base from V and 4 bases from J, with 7 bases between. The CDR3 is made up of 13 amino acids. Germline CDR1 MGHRA, CDR2 YSYEKL. The CDR3 DNA reads as TGCGCCAGCAGCCAAGTAGGTGGAGAGACCCAGTACTTC. Protein product: CASSQVGGETQYF.

The chain joins TRBV6-1 to TRBJ1-5, with D uncertain. Germline V CDR1 and CDR2: MNHNS, SASEGT. The CDR3 runs 14 residues. The ends were cut back, 3 bases at V and 7 bases at J, with 13 bases in the middle. The CDR3 region has the DNA TGTGCCAGCAGTGACTGGGGAGAAGGGCAGCCCCAGCATTTT. This sequence encodes CASSDWGEGQPQHF.

The rearrangement joins TRBV7-6 to TRBJ2-7, with D possibly being TRBD1 (6 bases). V lost 4 bases and J lost 2, with 12 bases in between. Germline CDR1 is SGHVS and CDR2 is FNYEAQ. The CDR3 has 14 amino acids. The CDR3 loop is CASSSTGTTYEQYF. As DNA, the CDR3 is TGTGCCAGCAGCTCAACCGGGACAACCTACGAGCAGTACTTC.

The chain joins TRBV11-2 to TRBJ2-3; no clear D. The CDR3 totals 14 residues. CDR1 and CDR2 (germline): SGHAT, FQNNGV. V was pared by 0 bases and J by 5 bases, with 9 bases between. DNA for the CDR3: TGTGCCAGCAGCTTAGATTCGGGCCAAGATACGCAGTATTTT. Residues: CASSLDSGQDTQYF.

This CDR3 is CASSSWTGMGEQFF. The CDR3 bases are TGTGCCAGCTCTTCTTGGACAGGGATGGGTGAGCAGTTCTTC. The V gene is TRBV18, the J gene TRBJ2-1, with 8 bases identical to TRBD1. V lost 6 bases to trimming and J lost 9 bases; unmatched junction nucleotides: 10. This CDR3 is 14 amino acids long. CDR1 and CDR2 (germline): KGHSH, LQKENI.

DNA of the CDR3: TGTGCCAGCAGGATACGGACTAGCGGGAGCAACAATGAGCAGTTCTTC. Amino acid sequence: CASRIRTSGSNNEQFF. V is TRBV27 and J is TRBJ2-1, with 13 bases lining up with TRBD2. This CDR3 is built from 16 residues. V was clipped by 6 bases and J by 5 bases; unmatched bases: 7. The germline V gene has CDR1 MNHEY and CDR2 SMNVEV (reference sequence).

The J gene is TRBJ2-1, the V gene TRBV7-8, with D tentatively TRBD1 (6 bases). Germline V gives CDR1 SGHVS, CDR2 FQNEAQ. This CDR3 is 13 amino acids long. The ends were cut back, 4 bases at V and 8 bases at J, with 12 bases in the middle. CDR3: CASSSRAGDEQFF. In nucleotides, the CDR3 is TGTGCCAGCAGCTCCCGTGCAGGGGATGAGCAGTTCTTC.

In its sample, this clone was seen many times. The rearrangement joins TRBV5-4 to TRBJ2-1; D ambiguous. The CDR3 runs to 16 residues. Between the trimmed V and J ends, which lost 0 bases and 6 bases, there was a span of 16 bases. The germline gives CDR1 SGHNT, CDR2 YYREEE (reference sequence). CDR3 sequence reads: CASSLGYARSGNEQFF. CDR3 bases: TGTGCCAGCAGCTTGGGGTACGCCAGGTCTGGCAATGAGCAGTTCTTC.

The rearrangement uses TRBV5-4 and TRBJ1-2, with 8 bases lining up with TRBD1. This CDR3 comprises 13 residues. V lost 4 bases and J lost 8; bases outside the gene matches: 7. CDR1 SGHNT and CDR2 YYREEE come from the germline V gene (reference sequence). The chain's CDR3 is CASSPPGGRGYTF. CDR3 sequence (DNA): TGTGCCAGCAGCCCCCCAGGGGGCAGAGGCTACACCTTC.

This sequence joins TRBV6-5 and TRBJ2-5, with 7 bases identical to TRBD1. The junction had 11 bases not matched to a gene; V was cut back by 6 bases and J by 4 bases. The CDR3 runs 15 residues. The germline gives CDR1 MNHEY, CDR2 SVGAGI. The CDR3 DNA reads as TGTGCCAGCAGGTTCAGACAGGGTAGATCAGAGACCCAGTACTTC. The encoded protein is CASRFRQGRSETQYF.

V gene TRBV6-1 combines with J gene TRBJ1-2; 7 bases line up with TRBD1. The germline gives CDR1 MNHNS, CDR2 SASEGT. J lost 3 bases, V lost 6 bases, and 4 bases had no gene match. The length of the CDR3 is 13 residues. In nucleotides, the CDR3 is TGTGCCAGCAGGGACAGGCGGGACTATGGCTACACCTTC. Protein: CASRDRRDYGYTF.

The chain couples TRBV4-2 to TRBJ2-3; D remains unclear. Trimming stripped 5 bases from V and 0 bases from J, with 18 bases between. The germline V gene encodes CDR1 LGHNA and CDR2 YNFKEQ. The CDR3 contains 17 residues. This CDR3 is CASSLAPLFVSTDTQYF. As DNA, the CDR3 is TGTGCCAGCAGCTTGGCTCCGCTCTTCGTTAGCACAGATACGCAGTATTTT.

The chain has TRBV28 and TRBJ2-5; D perhaps matches TRBD2 (5 bases). The CDR3 has 14 residues. The ends were cut back, 5 bases at V and 2 bases at J, with 12 bases in the middle. Germline CDR1 is MDHEN and CDR2 is SYDVKM. The CDR3 coding sequence is TGTGCCAGCAGTCACAGCCGGAGGCAAGAGACCCAGTACTTC. Protein product: CASSHSRRQETQYF.

The chain has TRBV27 and TRBJ1-2; D is ambiguous. The V and J ends lost 6 bases and 2 bases respectively, with 16 bases between them. The CDR3 covers 15 residues. Germline loops: CDR1 MNHEY, CDR2 SMNVEV (reference sequence). Here the CDR3 reads CASRAGRYRNYGYTF. CDR3 nucleotide sequence: TGTGCCAGCAGGGCGGGCAGGTACCGAAACTATGGCTACACCTTC.

The chain carries TRBV28 and TRBJ1-1, with unresolved D. The V end was cut by 2 bases, the J end by 7 bases, with 5 bases between. The V gene's germline CDR1 is MDHEN and CDR2 SYDVKM. The CDR3 sequence is 11 residues long. CDR3 residues: CASSLLGEAFF. CDR3 coding DNA: TGTGCCAGCAGTTTACTGGGTGAAGCTTTCTTT.

To note about this clone: Germline is not matched at one junction end, which may reflect a read error. The V and J genes are TRBV10-1 and TRBJ2-7; no clear D gene. Germline assignment: CDR1 WNHNN and CDR2 SYGVQD (reference sequence). The CDR3 loop spans 13 amino acids. DNA of the CDR3: TGCGCCACCAGTGAGAGTGTTTTTGCCGAGCAGTACTTC. Translated, it gives CATSESVFAEQYF.

This clone showed up just once. The V and J genes are TRBV10-3 and TRBJ2-7; 11 bases are a match to TRBD2. Per germline, CDR1 ENHRY and CDR2 SYGVKD. This CDR3 has 17 residues. J lost 2 bases, V lost 6 bases, and 12 bases had no gene match. In DNA, the CDR3 is TGTGCCATCAGAGACGAGATAGGGACTAGCGGCACCTACGAGCAGTACTTC. Its translation: CAIRDEIGTSGTYEQYF.

The table lists this clone with a count of one. This chain connects TRBV15 to TRBJ2-2; maybe TRBD1 (6 bases). CDR3 length: 19 amino acids. V was shortened by 0 bases and J by 1 base, with 18 bases between the two germline ends. CDR1 is LNHNV and CDR2 is YYDKDF in the germline V gene (reference sequence). CDR3 amino acids: CATSRDIRSDRVNTGELFF. The CDR3 DNA reads TGTGCCACCAGCAGAGATATCCGTTCGGACAGAGTGAACACCGGGGAGCTGTTTTTT.

DNA for the CDR3: TGTGCCAGCAGTGTCGGCGTGAACACCGGGGAGCTGTTTTTT. This codes for CASSVGVNTGELFF. This chain connects TRBV25-1 to TRBJ2-2; no reliable D call. Germline V CDR1 and CDR2: MGHDK, SYGVNS. Trimming pared 4 bases from V and 1 base from J, leaving 7 bases between. The length of the CDR3 is 14 residues.

CDR3: CASSYSRTRGTDTQYF. The DNA of the CDR3 is TGTGCCAGCAGTTACTCCAGGACTAGAGGCACAGATACGCAGTATTTT. V and J are TRBV6-5 and TRBJ2-3; 7 nucleotides line up with TRBD2. This CDR3 spans 16 amino acids. Losses at the gene ends were 0 bases for V and 1 base for J; bases not matched to a gene: 4. Germline CDR1 reads MNHEY; CDR2 reads SVGAGI.

The J gene is TRBJ2-5, the V gene TRBV19; D may be TRBD2 (5 bases). The CDR3 runs to 13 residues. CDR1 and CDR2 from the germline V gene are LNHDA and SQIVND (reference sequence). With 3 bases removed from V and 4 bases from J, the gap between germline ends came to 9 bases. The CDR3: CASSIPGSETQYF. In nucleotides, the CDR3 is TGTGCCAGTAGTATTCCGGGATCAGAGACCCAGTACTTC.

This chain uses TRBV5-6 with TRBJ1-2, with D maybe TRBD1 (6 bases). The V gene's germline CDR1 is SGHDT and CDR2 YYEEEE. The V end was cut by 4 bases, the J end by 4 bases, with 14 bases between. CDR3 length equals 14 residues. CDR3 coding DNA: TGTGCCAGCAGCCGGACAGCCTATGTCTATGGCTACACCTTC. This translates into CASSRTAYVYGYTF.